A single TCR beta chain is shown here with its context. TCRdb's copy holds only in-frame clones and misses some; the assay was immunoSEQ multiplex PCR. This repertoire shows about 480,000 clones, 88% found once; its top ten account for 1.5% to 2%. The source of the sample is a study of blood T cell repertoires in COVID-19. For the study at large: From T cells, B-cell-depleted T cells, or PBMCs came the material, which was cDNA or gDNA.

The clonotype was recovered from a woman between 40 and 55 years old who had recovered from COVID-19. What was sequenced was PBMCs or T cells enriched from blood (not recorded which).

The CDR3 coding sequence is TGTGCCAGCAGCGTAGGCGTCAGGGGGAACCACTATGGCTACACCTTC. It specifies CASSVGVRGNHYGYTF. The V gene is TRBV9, the J gene TRBJ1-2; 7 nucleotides align to TRBD1. This CDR3 has 16 amino acids. Trimming removed 0 bases from V and 3 bases from J; junction bases left unmatched: 8. Germline loops: CDR1 SGDLS, CDR2 YYNGEE. Full variable domain (remainder filled in from reference TRBV9 and TRBJ1-2): DSGVTQTPKHLITATGQRVTLRCSPRSGDLSVYWYQQSLDQGLQFLIQYYNGEERAKGNILERFSAQQFPDLHSELNLSSLELGDSALYFCASSVGVRGNHYGYTFGSGTRLTVV.